A selection of T cell receptor beta chains follows, all from one sample in a study of blood T cell repertoires in COVID-19. Assay used: immunoSEQ multiplex PCR; TCRdb lists only in-frame clones, some missing. The sample contains roughly 330,000 clones, around 86% of which appear only once. The sample consisted of peripheral blood. These receptors were obtained from a woman aged 45-59 years with acute or convalescent COVID-19. Both conserved end residues are part of each CDR3. A D gene is named only where the DNA matches it firmly. The listing skips clone size in some rows; elsewhere it reads once, few, many or a size class.

clone size: -
V gene: TRBV7-9
J gene: TRBJ1-5
D gene: -
CDR3 protein: CASSFQANQPQHF
CDR3 DNA: TGTGCCAGCAGCTTTCAGGCCAATCAGCCCCAGCATTTT

clone size: -
V gene: TRBV7-2
J gene: TRBJ2-2
D gene: -
CDR3 protein: CASGRRNTGELFF
CDR3 DNA: TGTGCCTCGGGGAGGAGGAACACCGGGGAGCTGTTTTTT

clone size: -
V gene: TRBV30
J gene: TRBJ2-1
D gene: TRBD2
CDR3 protein: CAWSRGLAGGSEQFF
CDR3 DNA: TGTGCCTGGAGTCGGGGCCTAGCGGGAGGAAGTGAGCAGTTCTTC

clone size: once
V gene: TRBV3-1/TRBV3-2
J gene: TRBJ2-7
D gene: TRBD1
CDR3 protein: CAPGTAYEQYF
CDR3 DNA: TGTGCCCCCGGGACAGCTTACGAGCAGTACTTC

clone size: -
V gene: TRBV15
J gene: TRBJ2-7
D gene: TRBD1
CDR3 protein: CATSRPLGDRSYEQYF
CDR3 DNA: TGTGCCACCAGCAGGCCACTGGGGGACAGATCCTACGAGCAGTACTTC

clone size: -
V gene: TRBV3-1/TRBV3-2
J gene: TRBJ2-1
D gene: TRBD2
CDR3 protein: CASSQDLSGIINEQFF
CDR3 DNA: TGTGCCAGCAGCCAAGATTTAAGCGGGATTATCAATGAGCAGTTCTTC

clone size: -
V gene: TRBV9
J gene: TRBJ2-2
D gene: TRBD2
CDR3 protein: CASSSGLAGEANTGELFF
CDR3 DNA: TGTGCCAGCAGCTCGGGACTAGCGGGAGAGGCGAACACCGGGGAGCTGTTTTTT

clone size: few
V gene: TRBV20-1
J gene: TRBJ1-1
D gene: -
CDR3 protein: CRPGGNTEAFF
CDR3 DNA: TGCAGGCCCGGGGGGAACACTGAAGCTTTCTTT

clone size: once
V gene: TRBV28
J gene: TRBJ1-2
D gene: TRBD1
CDR3 protein: CASSPGTDYGYTF
CDR3 DNA: TGTGCCAGCAGCCCCGGGACAGACTATGGCTACACCTTC

clone size: -
V gene: TRBV11-2
J gene: TRBJ2-3
D gene: TRBD2
CDR3 protein: CASSTGGKDTQYF
CDR3 DNA: TGTGCCAGCAGCACGGGGGGGAAAGATACGCAGTATTTT

clone size: -
V gene: TRBV15
J gene: TRBJ2-1
D gene: -
CDR3 protein: CATSRPTTGSYNEQFF
CDR3 DNA: TGTGCCACCAGCAGACCAACAACAGGCTCCTACAATGAGCAGTTCTTC

clone size: once
V gene: TRBV5-1
J gene: TRBJ1-1
D gene: -
CDR3 protein: CASSPQSRGGTEAFF
CDR3 DNA: TGCGCCAGCAGCCCTCAATCCCGGGGAGGCACTGAAGCTTTCTTT

clone size: -
V gene: TRBV29-1
J gene: TRBJ1-5
D gene: TRBD1
CDR3 protein: CSVVQGGYGPQHF
CDR3 DNA: TGCAGCGTTGTGCAGGGGGGATACGGGCCCCAGCATTTT

clone size: -
V gene: TRBV28
J gene: TRBJ1-2
D gene: TRBD1
CDR3 protein: CASSRIGTVYGYTF
CDR3 DNA: TGTGCCAGCAGTCGCATTGGGACAGTGTATGGCTACACCTTC

clone size: -
V gene: TRBV7-2
J gene: TRBJ2-5
D gene: TRBD2
CDR3 protein: CASSLLSGGSYQETQYF
CDR3 DNA: TGTGCCAGCAGCTTACTATCGGGCGGGAGCTACCAAGAGACCCAGTACTTC

clone size: -
V gene: TRBV24-1
J gene: TRBJ2-7
D gene: -
CDR3 protein: CATSDSGAAYF
CDR3 DNA: TGTGCCACCAGTGATTCTGGGGCCGCCTACTTC

clone size: -
V gene: TRBV24-1
J gene: TRBJ1-5
D gene: -
CDR3 protein: CATSAWGGNQPQHF
CDR3 DNA: TGTGCCACCAGTGCCTGGGGAGGCAATCAGCCCCAGCATTTT

clone size: -
V gene: TRBV11-3
J gene: TRBJ2-2
D gene: TRBD2
CDR3 protein: CASSLGAGGPNTGELFF
CDR3 DNA: TGTGCCAGCAGCTTAGGAGCGGGAGGGCCTAACACCGGGGAGCTGTTTTTT